The 14 T cell receptor beta chains presented below share a single source sample, sequenced in a study of blood T cell repertoires in COVID-19. Profiled with immunoSEQ multiplex PCR; TCRdb holds only in-frame clones, not every one. The sample gives under 300,000 clones, around nine tenths of which show up once; approximately 2% is in the top ten. The sample consisted of peripheral blood. The receptors come from a man in his fifties with acute or convalescent COVID-19.

This chain joins TRBV5-1 and TRBJ2-7, with TRBD1 matching 12 bases. The CDR3 extends over 16 amino acids. With 4 bases clipped from V and 5 bases from J, the junction kept 10 bases outside the gene matches. Germline CDR1 and CDR2: SGHRS and YFSETQ. CDR3 sequence: CASSILGGQGANEQYF. The CDR3 DNA sequence: TGCGCCAGCAGCATCCTCGGGGGACAGGGGGCCAACGAGCAGTACTTC.

The chain combines TRBV10-3 with TRBJ2-1, with TRBD2 matching over 12 bases. CDR1 is ENHRY, CDR2 SYGVKD, per germline. V was clipped by 8 bases and J by 8 bases; unmatched bases: 13. This CDR3 region has 16 residues. CDR3 DNA sequence: TGTGCCATCGGGGGGACGACTAGCGGGGGTAGTGATGAGCAGTTCTTC. It encodes CAIGGTTSGGSDEQFF.

The V call is TRBV4-2, the J call TRBJ2-3; 7 nucleotides match TRBD2. Germline lookup yields CDR1 LGHNA and CDR2 YNFKEQ. The CDR3 length is 16 residues. Unmatched junction bases numbered 9, after V lost 0 bases and J lost 6 bases. The DNA of the CDR3 is TGTGCCAGCAGCCAAGATCTTGCCGGGGGGAGGGATACGCAGTATTTT. This translates into CASSQDLAGGRDTQYF.

CDR3 sequence: CASSLGRGAPNEKLFF. For the CDR3, the DNA is TGCGCCAGCAGCTTGGGCCGCGGAGCTCCTAATGAAAAACTGTTTTTT. The chain joins TRBV5-1 to TRBJ1-4; D is unresolved. The CDR3 contains 16 residues. V was cut by 0 bases and J by 3 bases, with 12 bases left in between. Germline V gene lookup returns CDR1 SGHRS and CDR2 YFSETQ.

This chain connects TRBV11-3 to TRBJ2-3; tentatively, D is TRBD2 (5 bases). The CDR3 is 15 amino acids. The V and J ends lost 3 bases and 0 bases respectively, with 10 bases between them. Germline V gene sequence: CDR1 SGHNT, CDR2 YENEEA. The CDR3 here is CASSLGELSTDTQYF. In DNA, the CDR3 is TGTGCCAGCAGCTTGGGAGAACTTAGCACAGATACGCAGTATTTT.

The V call is TRBV7-3, the J call TRBJ2-7; 8 bases are shared with TRBD1. Germline loops: CDR1 SGHTA, CDR2 FQGTGA. V lost 5 bases to trimming and J lost 7 bases; unmatched junction nucleotides: 4. This CDR3 region has 12 residues. The CDR3 spells CASSRDRIEQYF. Written as DNA, the CDR3 is TGTGCCAGCAGCAGGGACAGGATTGAGCAGTACTTC.

The chain joins TRBV5-4 to TRBJ2-7, with D perhaps matching TRBD2 (6 bases). This CDR3 has 14 residues. V lost 0 bases and J 5 bases, leaving 12 bases between the germline ends. The germline V gene has CDR1 SGHNT and CDR2 YYREEE (reference sequence). CDR3 loop: CASSLVGREDEQYF. CDR3 coding DNA: TGTGCCAGCAGCTTGGTAGGCAGGGAGGACGAGCAGTACTTC.

The chain links TRBV5-6 to TRBJ2-7, with TRBD2 as a possible D gene (6 bases). This CDR3 contains 15 residues. V was shortened by 3 bases and J by 3 bases, with 16 bases between the two germline ends. Germline V gene sequence: CDR1 SGHDT, CDR2 YYEEEE. CDR3 sequence: CASSWQAGLVYEQYF. The DNA of the CDR3 is TGTGCCAGCAGCTGGCAGGCGGGGTTGGTCTACGAGCAGTACTTC.

The V call is TRBV28, the J call TRBJ1-5, with 8 nucleotides matching TRBD1. With V trimmed by 6 bases and J by 0 bases, 10 bases remained unmatched. The CDR3 is 17 amino acids. CDR1 MDHEN and CDR2 SYDVKM come from the germline V gene. The CDR3 spells CASSRDRIFDSNQPQHF. The CDR3 nucleotides read TGTGCCAGCAGCCGGGACAGGATCTTTGATAGCAATCAGCCCCAGCATTTT.

This chain connects TRBV2 to TRBJ2-2; 9 positions agree with TRBD1. In germline, CDR1 is SNHLY, CDR2 FYNNEI. The CDR3 spans 15 residues. V lost 3 bases and J lost 6; bases outside the gene matches: 5. The CDR3 region is CASSDDRGYPGELFF. CDR3 bases: TGTGCCAGCAGTGATGACAGGGGGTATCCCGGGGAGCTGTTTTTT.

Here the CDR3 reads CASSLGGYSPDTQYF. In DNA, the CDR3 is TGTGCCAGCAGTCTAGGCGGGTACTCGCCAGATACGCAGTATTTT. This chain uses TRBV6-5 with TRBJ2-3, with D possibly matching TRBD2 (5 bases). The CDR3 sequence is 15 residues long. Germline V gives CDR1 MNHEY, CDR2 SVGAGI. The V gene lost 5 bases and the J gene lost 4 bases, with 16 bases spanning the gap.

The V call is TRBV7-8, the J call TRBJ2-7, with 7 bases lining up with TRBD1. V was pared by 4 bases and J by 3 bases, with 9 bases of the junction left unmatched. From germline, CDR1 is SGHVS and CDR2 FQNEAQ. CDR3 length: 15 amino acids. The CDR3 is CASSSEGAEGYEQYF. The CDR3 DNA reads TGTGCCAGCAGCTCCGAGGGGGCAGAAGGCTACGAGCAGTACTTC.

V and J are TRBV5-4 and TRBJ2-3; 10 positions agree with TRBD1. CDR1 is SGHNT, CDR2 YYREEE, per germline (reference sequence). V trimming: 6 bases; J trimming: 3 bases; junction bases outside the gene matches: 7. This CDR3 region has 15 residues. CDR3 coding DNA: TGTGCCAGCAACTCCTGGGACAGGGGTACAGATACGCAGTATTTT. Protein product: CASNSWDRGTDTQYF.

CDR3: CAISDLLAETTDTQYF. CDR3 DNA sequence: TGTGCCATCAGTGATCTACTAGCGGAAACCACAGATACGCAGTATTTT. V is TRBV10-3 and J is TRBJ2-3; TRBD2 aligns across 8 bases. With V trimmed by 3 bases and J by 2 bases, 7 bases remained unmatched. Germline V gene data show CDR1 as ENHRY and CDR2 as SYGVKD. CDR3 size: 16 residues.